These T cell receptor beta chains were read from a single sample in a study of T cells after yellow fever vaccination. TCRdb ran MiXCR on the 5' RACE reads and lists one entry per CDR3 protein. The sample shows about 330,000 distinct CDR3 sequences, 4.1% of them seen only once. Sequences were derived from PBMCs, sampled 5 days after the yellow fever booster vaccination. The origin of the receptors is a man younger than 35 who received the YFV17D yellow fever vaccine. The CDR3 runs from the conserved cysteine through the conserved F or W. D genes are given only for firm matches. The size field is filled for only some rows; it gives once, few, many or a size class.

j_call d_call clone_size v_call cdr3_aa cdr3_nt
TRBJ1-1 TRBD1 many TRBV6-2/TRBV6-3 CASSRGQGGTEAFF TGTGCCAGCAGCCGTGGACAGGGAGGGACTGAAGCTTTCTTT
TRBJ2-5 - - TRBV6-1 CASSEARAGFLRAETQYF TGTGCCAGCAGTGAAGCGCGGGCCGGGTTCTTAAGAGCAGAGACCCAGTACTTC
TRBJ2-3 TRBD2 - TRBV10-2 CASSEPGTSGSFTDTQYF TGCGCCAGCAGTGAGCCAGGGACTAGCGGAAGCTTTACAGATACGCAGTATTTT
TRBJ2-2 - - TRBV6-6 CASSYAQGSGELFF TGTGCCAGCAGTTACGCGCAGGGGTCAGGGGAGCTGTTTTTT
TRBJ2-4 TRBD2 few TRBV27 CASSPLAGGTKNIQYF TGTGCCAGCAGCCCACTAGCGGGGGGCACCAAAAACATTCAGTACTTC
TRBJ1-1 TRBD1 - TRBV5-1 CASSWGTGAYEAFF TGCGCCAGCAGCTGGGGGACAGGGGCATACGAAGCTTTCTTT
TRBJ1-1 - - TRBV7-8 CASSLMGAETEAFF TGTGCCAGCAGCTTAATGGGGGCAGAGACTGAAGCTTTCTTT
TRBJ2-7 - - TRBV27 CASITRDTAYEQYF TGTGCCAGCATTACACGGGACACCGCCTACGAGCAGTACTTC
TRBJ2-3 TRBD1 - TRBV30 CAWSGRQGADTQYF TGTGCCTGGAGTGGCAGACAGGGGGCAGATACGCAGTATTTT
TRBJ2-5 TRBD1 few TRBV12-3/TRBV12-4 CASSTLDREETQYF TGTGCCAGCAGTACTTTGGACAGGGAAGAGACCCAGTACTTC